A selection of T cell receptor beta chains follows, all from one sample in a study of T cells in Graves' hyperthyroidism and ophthalmopathy. TCRdb passed the multiplex PCR reads through MiXCR, listing each CDR3 protein once. The sample holds around 500,000 distinct CDR3 sequences; 14% are singletons and the top ten take around 13%. Sequencing was performed on blood. The receptors were sampled from a woman aged 40 to 50 with Graves' hyperthyroidism. CDR3s include the opening cysteine and the closing phenylalanine or tryptophan. The order of the fields is J gene, V gene, D gene, clone size, CDR3 protein, CDR3 DNA. A D gene is named only where the DNA matches it firmly. Size is omitted from some rows. Given values are once, few, many or a class for expanded clones.

j_gene: TRBJ2-7
v_gene: TRBV6-1
d_gene: TRBD2
abundance: NA
CDR3aa: CASSEEASGGYEQYF
CDR3nt: TGTGCCAGCAGTGAAGAGGCTAGCGGGGGGTACGAGCAGTACTTC

j_gene: TRBJ1-1
v_gene: TRBV6-1
d_gene: NA
abundance: NA
CDR3aa: CASSEAGGEAFF
CDR3nt: TGTGCCAGCAGTGAAGCAGGGGGTGAAGCTTTCTTT

j_gene: TRBJ2-5
v_gene: TRBV12-3/TRBV12-4
d_gene: TRBD1
abundance: many
CDR3aa: CASSSTGGIETQYF
CDR3nt: TGTGCCAGCAGTTCAACAGGGGGGATAGAGACCCAGTACTTC

j_gene: TRBJ2-5
v_gene: TRBV15
d_gene: NA
abundance: many
CDR3aa: CATSRGVQIQETQYF
CDR3nt: TGTGCCACCAGCAGAGGAGTGCAAATACAAGAGACCCAGTACTTC

j_gene: TRBJ2-7
v_gene: TRBV12-5
d_gene: NA
abundance: many
CDR3aa: CAIKTPALASYEQYF
CDR3nt: TGTGCTATTAAAACCCCCGCACTAGCCTCCTACGAGCAGTACTTC

j_gene: TRBJ2-3
v_gene: TRBV15
d_gene: NA
abundance: few
CDR3aa: CATSSPREHTQYF
CDR3nt: TGTGCCACCAGCAGCCCCAGGGAGCATACGCAGTATTTT

j_gene: TRBJ2-3
v_gene: TRBV20-1
d_gene: NA
abundance: NA
CDR3aa: CSARPGIFTDTQYF
CDR3nt: TGCAGTGCTAGACCCGGGATCTTCACAGATACGCAGTATTTT

j_gene: TRBJ2-1
v_gene: TRBV11-2
d_gene: NA
abundance: many
CDR3aa: CASSFGGESSYNEQFF
CDR3nt: TGTGCCAGCAGCTTTGGGGGAGAGAGCTCCTACAATGAGCAGTTCTTC

j_gene: TRBJ2-5
v_gene: TRBV2
d_gene: NA
abundance: NA
CDR3aa: CASSDRAQETQYF
CDR3nt: TGTGCCAGCAGTGACAGGGCCCAAGAGACCCAGTACTTC

j_gene: TRBJ2-5
v_gene: TRBV4-1
d_gene: NA
abundance: few
CDR3aa: CASSQARAYQETQYF
CDR3nt: TGCGCCAGCAGCCAAGCCAGGGCGTACCAAGAGACCCAGTACTTC

j_gene: TRBJ1-1
v_gene: TRBV9
d_gene: NA
abundance: NA
CDR3aa: CASSARQSMNTEAFF
CDR3nt: TGTGCCAGCAGCGCAAGACAGTCAATGAACACTGAAGCTTTCTTT

j_gene: TRBJ2-1
v_gene: TRBV20-1
d_gene: NA
abundance: many
CDR3aa: CSASEIYNEQFF
CDR3nt: TGCAGTGCTAGCGAAATTTACAATGAGCAGTTCTTC

j_gene: TRBJ1-1
v_gene: TRBV27
d_gene: NA
abundance: few
CDR3aa: CASSFRDSGTEAFF
CDR3nt: TGTGCCAGCAGTTTCAGGGATTCGGGTACTGAAGCTTTCTTT

j_gene: TRBJ1-4
v_gene: TRBV27
d_gene: TRBD1
abundance: NA
CDR3aa: CASSLSGQGHEKLFF
CDR3nt: TGTGCCAGCAGTTTATCGGGACAGGGCCATGAAAAACTGTTTTTT

j_gene: TRBJ2-5
v_gene: TRBV29-1
d_gene: NA
abundance: NA
CDR3aa: CSAPSGAKGTQYF
CDR3nt: TGCAGCGCCCCTTCGGGGGCTAAGGGGACCCAGTACTTC

j_gene: TRBJ2-7
v_gene: TRBV15
d_gene: NA
abundance: NA
CDR3aa: CATSKDRLAYEQYF
CDR3nt: TGTGCCACCAGCAAAGACAGACTAGCCTACGAGCAGTACTTC

j_gene: TRBJ2-1
v_gene: TRBV7-2
d_gene: NA
abundance: few
CDR3aa: CASSLVAEVQGDEQFF
CDR3nt: TGTGCCAGCAGCTTAGTCGCAGAGGTCCAAGGGGATGAGCAGTTCTTC

j_gene: TRBJ1-3
v_gene: TRBV9
d_gene: TRBD1
abundance: NA
CDR3aa: CASSVGPRQGTGGNTIYF
CDR3nt: TGTGCCAGCAGCGTAGGACCGAGACAGGGGACAGGAGGAAACACCATATATTTT

j_gene: TRBJ2-1
v_gene: TRBV10-1
d_gene: TRBD2
abundance: NA
CDR3aa: CASSPTEAGHNEQFF
CDR3nt: TGCGCCAGCAGCCCCACCGAAGCGGGACACAATGAGCAGTTCTTC

j_gene: TRBJ2-7
v_gene: TRBV28
d_gene: NA
abundance: many
CDR3aa: CASSPDSDYEQYF
CDR3nt: TGTGCCAGCAGTCCAGACAGCGACTACGAGCAGTACTTC

j_gene: TRBJ1-5
v_gene: TRBV28
d_gene: NA
abundance: few
CDR3aa: CASSMNSNQPQHF
CDR3nt: TGTGCCAGCAGTATGAATAGCAATCAGCCCCAGCATTTT

j_gene: TRBJ2-1
v_gene: TRBV6-5
d_gene: NA
abundance: NA
CDR3aa: CAGSYGGNEQFF
CDR3nt: TGTGCCGGCAGTTATGGGGGCAATGAGCAGTTCTTC

j_gene: TRBJ1-6
v_gene: TRBV2
d_gene: NA
abundance: few
CDR3aa: CASSDTSGNSPLHF
CDR3nt: TGTGCCAGCAGTGACACAAGCGGCAACTCACCCCTCCACTTT

j_gene: TRBJ2-1
v_gene: TRBV3-1
d_gene: TRBD2
abundance: many
CDR3aa: CASSQAVTSVWNEQFF
CDR3nt: TGTGCCAGCAGCCAAGCCGTCACTAGCGTTTGGAATGAGCAGTTCTTC

j_gene: TRBJ2-1
v_gene: TRBV24-1
d_gene: TRBD1
abundance: few
CDR3aa: CATSAGQGAYNEQFF
CDR3nt: TGTGCCACCAGCGCGGGACAGGGGGCTTACAATGAGCAGTTCTTC

j_gene: TRBJ2-1
v_gene: TRBV28
d_gene: TRBD2
abundance: NA
CDR3aa: CASDRGLAGEYNEQFF
CDR3nt: TGTGCCAGCGACAGGGGCCTAGCGGGAGAATACAATGAGCAGTTCTTC

j_gene: TRBJ1-1
v_gene: TRBV20-1
d_gene: NA
abundance: NA
CDR3aa: CSAGRQLYTKGTEAFF
CDR3nt: TGCAGTGCTGGCAGGCAGTTATATACGAAGGGGACTGAAGCTTTCTTT

j_gene: TRBJ2-2
v_gene: TRBV6-1
d_gene: NA
abundance: many
CDR3aa: CASTPRLTNTGELFF
CDR3nt: TGTGCCAGCACCCCCAGGCTAACGAACACCGGGGAGCTGTTTTTT

j_gene: TRBJ1-1
v_gene: TRBV5-1
d_gene: NA
abundance: NA
CDR3aa: CASSSENTEAFF
CDR3nt: TGCGCCAGCAGCTCTGAGAACACTGAAGCTTTCTTT

j_gene: TRBJ2-1
v_gene: TRBV9
d_gene: TRBD2
abundance: few
CDR3aa: CASSVGLAGSDEQFF
CDR3nt: TGTGCCAGCAGCGTAGGGCTAGCGGGATCCGATGAGCAGTTCTTC

j_gene: TRBJ2-6
v_gene: TRBV19
d_gene: NA
abundance: NA
CDR3aa: CASNLTKLGSGANVLTF
CDR3nt: TGTGCCAGTAACTTGACTAAGTTGGGCTCTGGGGCCAACGTCCTGACTTTC

j_gene: TRBJ2-7
v_gene: TRBV7-2
d_gene: TRBD2
abundance: many
CDR3aa: CASSLGGSGTIYEQYF
CDR3nt: TGTGCCAGCAGCTTAGGAGGTAGCGGGACGATCTACGAGCAGTACTTC

j_gene: TRBJ2-3
v_gene: TRBV10-3
d_gene: TRBD2
abundance: many
CDR3aa: CATSGRGTDTQYF
CDR3nt: TGTGCCACGAGCGGGAGAGGGACAGATACGCAGTATTTT

j_gene: TRBJ1-2
v_gene: TRBV2
d_gene: NA
abundance: NA
CDR3aa: CASRVFGTFGGYTF
CDR3nt: TGTGCCAGCAGGGTTTTTGGGACTTTCGGTGGCTACACCTTC

j_gene: TRBJ2-7
v_gene: TRBV2
d_gene: TRBD1
abundance: NA
CDR3aa: CASSPGTGSNEQYF
CDR3nt: TGTGCCAGCAGTCCGGGGACAGGGAGCAACGAGCAGTACTTC

j_gene: TRBJ1-6
v_gene: TRBV28
d_gene: NA
abundance: many
CDR3aa: CASSFGAGLRSPLHF
CDR3nt: TGTGCCAGCAGTTTCGGGGCAGGGTTAAGATCACCCCTCCACTTT

j_gene: TRBJ2-2
v_gene: TRBV4-1
d_gene: NA
abundance: few
CDR3aa: CASSQVFNANTGELFF
CDR3nt: TGCGCCAGCAGCCAAGTGTTCAACGCGAACACCGGGGAGCTGTTTTTT

j_gene: TRBJ2-2
v_gene: TRBV29-1
d_gene: NA
abundance: NA
CDR3aa: CSVNAGLITGEPFF
CDR3nt: TGCAGCGTTAATGCAGGGTTGATCACCGGGGAGCCGTTTTTT

j_gene: TRBJ1-2
v_gene: TRBV19
d_gene: NA
abundance: NA
CDR3aa: CASSPQGIDGYTF
CDR3nt: TGTGCCAGTAGTCCACAGGGCATAGATGGCTACACCTTC

j_gene: TRBJ2-7
v_gene: TRBV6-1
d_gene: TRBD2
abundance: many
CDR3aa: CASRRTWLGLATYEQYF
CDR3nt: TGTGCCAGCAGACGCACTTGGTTGGGACTAGCAACCTACGAGCAGTACTTC

j_gene: TRBJ1-2
v_gene: TRBV20-1
d_gene: TRBD1
abundance: many
CDR3aa: CSAAPGTANNYGYTF
CDR3nt: TGCAGTGCTGCCCCCGGGACAGCCAATAACTATGGCTACACCTTC

j_gene: TRBJ2-3
v_gene: TRBV6-6
d_gene: TRBD2
abundance: many
CDR3aa: CASSYSGLAGVYSTQYF
CDR3nt: TGTGCCAGCAGTTACTCCGGACTAGCGGGGGTGTATTCCACGCAGTATTTT

j_gene: TRBJ2-5
v_gene: TRBV20-1
d_gene: NA
abundance: many
CDR3aa: CSSLGPEGQKTQYF
CDR3nt: TGCAGCTCTCTCGGACCGGAGGGCCAAAAGACCCAGTACTTC

j_gene: TRBJ2-7
v_gene: TRBV7-9
d_gene: TRBD1
abundance: few
CDR3aa: CASSPRQGAKGEQYF
CDR3nt: TGTGCCAGCAGCCCCAGACAGGGGGCGAAGGGCGAGCAGTACTTC

j_gene: TRBJ2-1
v_gene: TRBV28
d_gene: TRBD2
abundance: many
CDR3aa: CASSLSGRMYEQFF
CDR3nt: TGTGCCAGCAGTTTGAGCGGGAGGATGTATGAGCAGTTCTTC

j_gene: TRBJ1-5
v_gene: TRBV6-9
d_gene: NA
abundance: few
CDR3aa: CASSFDRYSNQPQHF
CDR3nt: TGTGCCAGCAGTTTCGACAGGTATAGCAATCAGCCCCAGCATTTC

j_gene: TRBJ2-3
v_gene: TRBV15
d_gene: TRBD2
abundance: NA
CDR3aa: CATKLAGTDTQYF
CDR3nt: TGTGCCACCAAACTAGCGGGGACAGATACGCAGTATTTT

j_gene: TRBJ2-5
v_gene: TRBV19
d_gene: TRBD1
abundance: once
CDR3aa: CASRRTGGGQETQYF
CDR3nt: TGTGCCAGTAGACGGACAGGGGGCGGGCAAGAGACCCAGTACTTC

j_gene: TRBJ1-5
v_gene: TRBV18
d_gene: NA
abundance: many
CDR3aa: CASSLRPGVVEPQHF
CDR3nt: TGTGCCAGCTCACTTAGGCCAGGGGTGGTAGAGCCCCAGCATTTT

j_gene: TRBJ2-1
v_gene: TRBV24-1
d_gene: NA
abundance: NA
CDR3aa: CATSDPLTSLSYNEQFF
CDR3nt: TGTGCCACCAGTGATCCCCTTACGAGCCTTTCCTACAATGAGCAGTTCTTC

j_gene: TRBJ1-2
v_gene: TRBV28
d_gene: TRBD1
abundance: few
CDR3aa: CASRGTGDSYGYTF
CDR3nt: TGTGCCAGCAGGGGGACAGGGGATAGCTATGGCTACACCTTC

j_gene: TRBJ2-7
v_gene: TRBV20-1
d_gene: TRBD2
abundance: many
CDR3aa: CSASPAGLAGLPSGYEQYF
CDR3nt: TGCAGTGCTAGCCCCGCCGGACTAGCGGGATTGCCATCGGGCTACGAGCAGTACTTC